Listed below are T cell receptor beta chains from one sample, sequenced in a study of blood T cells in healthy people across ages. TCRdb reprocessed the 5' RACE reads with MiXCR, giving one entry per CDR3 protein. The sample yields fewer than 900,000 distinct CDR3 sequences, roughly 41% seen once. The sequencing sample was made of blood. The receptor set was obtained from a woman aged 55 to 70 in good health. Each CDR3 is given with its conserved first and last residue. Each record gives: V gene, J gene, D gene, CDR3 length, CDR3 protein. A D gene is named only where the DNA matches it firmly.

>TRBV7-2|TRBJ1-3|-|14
CASSFRQARDTIYF
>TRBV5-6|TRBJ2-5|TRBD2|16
CASSQTSGSGGETQYF
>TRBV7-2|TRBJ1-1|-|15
CASSLTPGVNAEAFF
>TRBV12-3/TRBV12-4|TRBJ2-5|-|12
CASTTGLETQYF
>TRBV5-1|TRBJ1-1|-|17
CASSFSLDGNHNSEAFF
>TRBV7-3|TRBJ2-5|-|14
CASSPGTGKETQYF
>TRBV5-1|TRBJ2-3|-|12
CASQRGADAQYF
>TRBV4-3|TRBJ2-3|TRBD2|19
CASSQQNALAGRVTDTQYF
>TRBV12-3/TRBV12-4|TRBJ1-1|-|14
CASKYRVGLAEAFF
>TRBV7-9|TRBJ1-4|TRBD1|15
CASSLDGTGNEKLFF
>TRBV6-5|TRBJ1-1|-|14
CASSYVGVGGEAFF
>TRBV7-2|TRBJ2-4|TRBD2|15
CASSSLAGVRNIQYF
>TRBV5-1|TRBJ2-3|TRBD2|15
CASSLLAGITATQYF
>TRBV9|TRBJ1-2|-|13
CASSVEDNYGYTF
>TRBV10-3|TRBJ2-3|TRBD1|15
CAISGGGASEDTQYF
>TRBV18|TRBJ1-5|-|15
CASSPGRVGEQPQHF
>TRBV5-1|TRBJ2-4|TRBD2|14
CASGDGGTKNIQYF
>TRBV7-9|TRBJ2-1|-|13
CASSKGGRSGQFF
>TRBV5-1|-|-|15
CASSYDSPSYNEQYF
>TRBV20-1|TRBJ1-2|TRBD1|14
CSARDQDRTYGYTF
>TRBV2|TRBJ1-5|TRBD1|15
CASCPGTGGVQPQHF
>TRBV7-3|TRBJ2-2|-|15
CASRPGALAVGELFF
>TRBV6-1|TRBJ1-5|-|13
CASSVELGQPQHF
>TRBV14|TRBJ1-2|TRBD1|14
CASSGRGQYYGYTF
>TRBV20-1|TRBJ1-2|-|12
CSAQLDQRGYTF
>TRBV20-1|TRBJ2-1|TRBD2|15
CSVTPSSGSKETQFF
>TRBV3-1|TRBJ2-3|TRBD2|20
CASSQDGLAGGRKGTDTQYF
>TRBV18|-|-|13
CASSAQGSETQYF
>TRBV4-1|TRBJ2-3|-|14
CASSQDPQRDTQYF
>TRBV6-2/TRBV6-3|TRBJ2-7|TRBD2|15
CASSDGGLAGVEQYF
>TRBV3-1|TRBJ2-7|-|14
CASSQRRDLRWQYF
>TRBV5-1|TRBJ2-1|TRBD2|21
CASSLGLVGLAGEGSYNEQFF
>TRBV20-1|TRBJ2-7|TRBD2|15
CSASGGGSGGYEQYF
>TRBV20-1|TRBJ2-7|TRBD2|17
CSASAREWLAGAYEQYF
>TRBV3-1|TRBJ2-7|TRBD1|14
CASSQQTGAGEQYF
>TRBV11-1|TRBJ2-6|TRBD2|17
CASSREGPLSGANVLTF
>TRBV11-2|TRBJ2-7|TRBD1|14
CASTVGQGTGEQYF
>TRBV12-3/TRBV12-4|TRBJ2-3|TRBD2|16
CASTTGTSGSTDTQYF
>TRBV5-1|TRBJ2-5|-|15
CASSLASYHQETQYF
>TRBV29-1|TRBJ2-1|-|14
CSVVFGVTYNEQFF
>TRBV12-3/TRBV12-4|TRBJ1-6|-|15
CASSVTGTGGTPLHF
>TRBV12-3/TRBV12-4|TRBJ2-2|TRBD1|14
CASTRQGVAGELFF
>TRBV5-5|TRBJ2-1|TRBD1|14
CASKIQGAGNEQFF
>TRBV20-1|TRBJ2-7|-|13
CSAPVEGAGEQYF
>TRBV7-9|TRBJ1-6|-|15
CASRPSGGDNSPLHF
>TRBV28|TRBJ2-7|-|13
CASSLEHSYEQYF
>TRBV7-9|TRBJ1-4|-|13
CASSQITNEKLFF